This T cell receptor beta chain was profiled in a study of T cells in Graves' hyperthyroidism and ophthalmopathy. Clinical Activity Scores of at least 3, NOSPECS grades of at least 4 and durations under 3 months characterized ophthalmopathy patients. Clinical symptoms, serum thyroxine and TRAb, thyroid ultrasound and orbital computed tomography together formed the diagnostic basis. This clonotype was counted many times. The length of the CDR3 is 15 residues. With V trimmed by 6 bases and J by 6 bases, 5 bases remained unmatched. Amplified regions were TCR beta CDR3 sequences from RNA transcripts. TCR CDR3 regions were first amplified by RT-PCR with HTBI primers. MiXCR was run by TCRdb on the multiplex PCR reads, yielding one entry per CDR3 protein. The sample comprises around 600,000 distinct CDR3 sequences, around 13% of which are singletons, and roughly an eighth rests with the top ten.

The chain joins TRBV12-3 or TRBV12-4 to TRBJ2-1, with 13 bases matching TRBD2. This clonotype was sampled from a woman in her forties or fifties with Graves' ophthalmopathy. The sample comprised blood. CDR3 sequence (DNA): TGTGCCAGCAGCAGGACTAGCGGGAGAACCAATGAGCAGTTCTTC. Translation gives CASSRTSGRTNEQFF.